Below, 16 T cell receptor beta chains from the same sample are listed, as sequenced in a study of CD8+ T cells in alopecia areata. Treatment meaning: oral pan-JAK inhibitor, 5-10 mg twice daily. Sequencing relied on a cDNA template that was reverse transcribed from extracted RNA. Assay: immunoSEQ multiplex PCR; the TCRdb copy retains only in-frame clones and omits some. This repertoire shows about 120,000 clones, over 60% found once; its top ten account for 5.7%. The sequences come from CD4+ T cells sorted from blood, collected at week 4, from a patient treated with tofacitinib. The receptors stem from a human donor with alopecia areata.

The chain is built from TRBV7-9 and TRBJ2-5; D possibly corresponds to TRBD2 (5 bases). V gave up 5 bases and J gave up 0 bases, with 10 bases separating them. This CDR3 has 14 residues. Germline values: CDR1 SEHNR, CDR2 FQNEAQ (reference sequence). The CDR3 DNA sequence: TGTGCCAGCAGCCAACCTAGCTACCAAGAGACCCAGTACTTC. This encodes CASSQPSYQETQYF.

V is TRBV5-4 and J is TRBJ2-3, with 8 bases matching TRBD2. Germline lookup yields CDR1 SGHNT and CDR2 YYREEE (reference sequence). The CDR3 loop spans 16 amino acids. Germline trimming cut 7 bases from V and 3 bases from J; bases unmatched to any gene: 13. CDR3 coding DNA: TGTGCCAGCGGGGCTAGCGGGCTCCGGGGGACAGATACGCAGTATTTT. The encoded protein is CASGASGLRGTDTQYF.

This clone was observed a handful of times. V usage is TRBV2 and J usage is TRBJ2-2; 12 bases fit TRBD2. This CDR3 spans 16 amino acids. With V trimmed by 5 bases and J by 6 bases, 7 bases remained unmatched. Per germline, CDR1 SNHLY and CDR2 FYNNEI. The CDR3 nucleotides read TGTGCCAGCAGTACGGAGACTAGCGGGGGCGCCGGGGAGCTGTTTTTT. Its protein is CASSTETSGGAGELFF. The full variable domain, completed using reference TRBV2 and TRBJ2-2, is EPEVTQTPSHQVTQMGQEVILRCVPISNHLYFYWYRQILGQKVEFLVSFYNNEISEKSEIFDDQFSVERPDGSNFTLKIRSTKLEDSAMYFCASSTETSGGAGELFFGEGSRLTVL.

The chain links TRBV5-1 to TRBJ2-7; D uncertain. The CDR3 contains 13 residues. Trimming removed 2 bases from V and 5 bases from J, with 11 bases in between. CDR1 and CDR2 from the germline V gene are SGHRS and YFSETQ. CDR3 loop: CASSFSSADEQYF. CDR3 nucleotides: TGCGCCAGCAGCTTTTCGTCGGCGGACGAGCAGTACTTC.

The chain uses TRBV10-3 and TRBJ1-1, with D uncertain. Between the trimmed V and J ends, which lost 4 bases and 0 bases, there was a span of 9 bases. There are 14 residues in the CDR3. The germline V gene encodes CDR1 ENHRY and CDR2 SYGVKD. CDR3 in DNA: TGTGCCATCAGTGGGACCACAGTGAACACTGAAGCTTTCTTT. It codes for CAISGTTVNTEAFF.

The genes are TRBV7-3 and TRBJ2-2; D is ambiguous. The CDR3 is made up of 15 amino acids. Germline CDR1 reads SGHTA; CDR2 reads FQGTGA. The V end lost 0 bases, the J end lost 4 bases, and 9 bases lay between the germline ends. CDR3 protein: CASSLTFDPTGELFF. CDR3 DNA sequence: TGTGCCAGCAGCTTAACGTTCGATCCCACCGGGGAGCTGTTTTTT.

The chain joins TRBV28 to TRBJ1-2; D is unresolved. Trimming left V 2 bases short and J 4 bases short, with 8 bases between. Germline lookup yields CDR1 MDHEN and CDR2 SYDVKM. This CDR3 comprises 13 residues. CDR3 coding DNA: TGTGCCAGCAGTTTAGCGACTCTCTATGGCTACACCTTC. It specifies CASSLATLYGYTF.

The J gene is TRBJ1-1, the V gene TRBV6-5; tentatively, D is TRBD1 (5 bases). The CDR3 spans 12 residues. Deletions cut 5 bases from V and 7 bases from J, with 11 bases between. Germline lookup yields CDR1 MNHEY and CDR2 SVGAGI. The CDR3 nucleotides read TGTGCCAGCAGTACCAACAGGATTGAAGCTTTCTTT. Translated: CASSTNRIEAFF.

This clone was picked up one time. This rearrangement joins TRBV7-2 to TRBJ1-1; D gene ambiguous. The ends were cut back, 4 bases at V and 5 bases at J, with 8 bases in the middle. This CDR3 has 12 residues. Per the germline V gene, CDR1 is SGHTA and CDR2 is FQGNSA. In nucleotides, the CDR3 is TGTGCCAGCAGCTATACGCGTACTGAAGCTTTCTTT. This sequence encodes CASSYTRTEAFF.

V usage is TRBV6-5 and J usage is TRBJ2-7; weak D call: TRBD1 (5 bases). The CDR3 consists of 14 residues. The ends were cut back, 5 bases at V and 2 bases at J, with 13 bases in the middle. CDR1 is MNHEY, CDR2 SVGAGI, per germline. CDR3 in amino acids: CASSRLTGTYEQYF. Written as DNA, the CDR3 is TGTGCCAGCAGTCGTCTCACAGGTACCTACGAGCAGTACTTC.

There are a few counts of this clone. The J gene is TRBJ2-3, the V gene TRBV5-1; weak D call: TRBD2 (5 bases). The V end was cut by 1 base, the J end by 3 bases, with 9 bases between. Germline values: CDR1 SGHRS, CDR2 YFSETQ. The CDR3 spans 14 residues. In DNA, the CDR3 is TGCGCCAGCAGCTTGTTTAGCGCGACAGATACGCAGTATTTT. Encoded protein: CASSLFSATDTQYF.

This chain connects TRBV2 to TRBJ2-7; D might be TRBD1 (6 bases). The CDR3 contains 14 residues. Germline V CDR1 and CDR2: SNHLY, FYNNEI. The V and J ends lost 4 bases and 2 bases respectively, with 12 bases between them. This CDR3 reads CASSVVWGPYEQYF. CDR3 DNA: TGTGCCAGCAGTGTTGTGTGGGGGCCCTACGAGCAGTACTTC. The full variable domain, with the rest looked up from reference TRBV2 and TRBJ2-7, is EPEVTQTPSHQVTQMGQEVILRCVPISNHLYFYWYRQILGQKVEFLVSFYNNEISEKSEIFDDQFSVERPDGSNFTLKIRSTKLEDSAMYFCASSVVWGPYEQYFGPGTRLTVT.

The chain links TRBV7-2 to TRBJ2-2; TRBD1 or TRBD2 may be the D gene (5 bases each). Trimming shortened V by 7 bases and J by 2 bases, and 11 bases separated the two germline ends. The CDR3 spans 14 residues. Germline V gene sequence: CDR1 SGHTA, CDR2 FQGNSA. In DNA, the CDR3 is TGTGCCAGCAAGGGGACGGGTAACACCGGGGAGCTGTTTTTT. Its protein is CASKGTGNTGELFF.

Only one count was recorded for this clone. CDR3 residues: CASSQGTPPDTQYF. The CDR3 nucleotides read TGCGCCAGCAGCCAAGGAACGCCCCCAGATACGCAGTATTTT. The V and J genes are TRBV4-3 and TRBJ2-3; the D is unclear. V lost 1 base and J 4 bases, leaving 9 bases between the germline ends. In germline, CDR1 is LGHNA, CDR2 YSLEER. This CDR3 contains 14 residues.

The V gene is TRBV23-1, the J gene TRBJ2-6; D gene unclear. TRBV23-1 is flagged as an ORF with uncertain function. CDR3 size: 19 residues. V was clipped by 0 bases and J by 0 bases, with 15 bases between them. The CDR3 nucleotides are TGCGCCAGCAGTCAATCTATCGACATCATGAGCTCTGGGGCCAACGTCCTGACTTTC. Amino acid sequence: CASSQSIDIMSSGANVLTF.

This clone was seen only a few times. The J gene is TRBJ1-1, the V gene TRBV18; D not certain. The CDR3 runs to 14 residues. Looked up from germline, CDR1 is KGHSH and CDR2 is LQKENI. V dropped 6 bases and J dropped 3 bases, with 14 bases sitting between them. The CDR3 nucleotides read TGTGCCAGCTCGCCCCAGGATTCGGACACTGAAGCTTTCTTT. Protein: CASSPQDSDTEAFF. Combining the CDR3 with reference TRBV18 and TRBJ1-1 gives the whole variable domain NAGVMQNPRHLVRRRGQEARLRCSPMKGHSHVYWYRQLPEEGLKFMVYLQKENIIDESGMPKERFSAEFPKEGPSILRIQQVVRGDSAAYFCASSPQDSDTEAFFGQGTRLTVV.